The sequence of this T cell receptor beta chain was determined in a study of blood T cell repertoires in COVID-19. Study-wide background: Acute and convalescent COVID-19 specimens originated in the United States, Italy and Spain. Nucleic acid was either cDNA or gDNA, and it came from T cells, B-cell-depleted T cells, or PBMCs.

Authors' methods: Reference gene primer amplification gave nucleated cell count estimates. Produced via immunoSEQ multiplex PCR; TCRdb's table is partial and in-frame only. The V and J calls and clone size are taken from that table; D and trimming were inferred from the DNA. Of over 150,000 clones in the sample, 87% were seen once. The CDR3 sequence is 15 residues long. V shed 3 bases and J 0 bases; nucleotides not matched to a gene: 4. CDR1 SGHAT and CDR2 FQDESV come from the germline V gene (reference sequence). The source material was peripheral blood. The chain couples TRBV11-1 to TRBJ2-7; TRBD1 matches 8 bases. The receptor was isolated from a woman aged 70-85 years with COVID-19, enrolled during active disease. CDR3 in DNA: TGTGCCAGCAGCTTCGACAGGGGTGGCTCCTACGAGCAGTACTTC. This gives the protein CASSFDRGGSYEQYF.